The next 27 T cell receptor beta chains were all read from a single sample in a study of molecular identifiers for immune sequencing clone quantification. A single record per CDR3 protein comes from TCRdb applying MiXCR to the PCR reads. Among 7,800 or so distinct CDR3 sequences listed, approximately 35% were seen once. The sequenced sample consisted of naive CD8+ T cells from blood, with Jurkat cell RNA spiked in. Subset meaning: FACS-sorted CD8+CD4-CCR7+CD45RA+ naive T cells. The receptor set was obtained from a human donor in good health. Some libraries in this study had Jurkat cell RNA spiked in.

This clonotype occurred once. A much larger clone lies one base from this, so it may be a read error. The CDR3 carries no conserved terminal phenylalanine or tryptophan, so it likely arises from a read error. This chain connects TRBV28 to TRBJ2-7; unclear D gene. CDR1 is MDHEN and CDR2 is SYDVKM in the germline V gene. V was shortened by 8 bases and J by 7 bases, with 21 bases between the two germline ends. The length of the CDR3 is 14 residues. CDR3 amino acids: CASVRGAGPQEQYI. The CDR3 bases are TGTGCCAGCGTCCGCGGTGCCGGGCCTCAGGAGCAGTACATC.

J is TRBJ2-7 and V is TRBV20-1, with 9 bases identical to TRBD2. J gave up 5 bases and V 1 base, and 9 bases lay outside the gene matches. Germline CDR1 DFQATT, CDR2 SNEGSKA (reference sequence). The CDR3 consists of 15 residues. Written as DNA, the CDR3 is TGCAGTGCTAGAGCGCGCGGGAGGGCCCTGCACGAGCAGTACTTC. The encoded protein is CSARARGRALHEQYF.

Turning to this clonotype: Because it lacks the conserved phenylalanine or tryptophan at the end, this CDR3 is likely a read error. V and J are TRBV28 and TRBJ1-1, with D unclear. Per germline, CDR1 MDHEN and CDR2 SYDVKM. This CDR3 has 12 amino acids. CDR3 protein: CASSPAITDAFY. The CDR3 DNA is TGTGCCAGCAGTCCAGCGATCACTGATGCTTTCTAT.

This clonotype is medium-sized by share. V gene TRBV28 combines with J gene TRBJ2-7; 8 nucleotides match TRBD2. CDR3 length equals 12 residues. Losses at the gene ends were 7 bases for V and 2 bases for J; bases not matched to a gene: 1. Germline values: CDR1 MDHEN, CDR2 SYDVKM. The CDR3, as DNA: TGTGCCAGCAACGGGAGGGCCTACGAGCAGTACTTC. This gives the protein CASNGRAYEQYF.

This clonotype was seen only a few times. The chain employs TRBV2 and TRBJ2-7, with D hard to call. CDR1 is SNHLY and CDR2 is FYNNEI in the germline V gene. The CDR3 totals 10 residues. V lost 8 bases to trimming and J lost 2 bases, with 4 bases between them. The CDR3 spells CASGPYEQYF. CDR3 bases: TGTGCCAGCGGGCCCTACGAGCAGTACTTC.

Notes on this clonotype: A much larger clone lies one base from this, so it may be a read error. Because the CDR3 is missing its conserved closing phenylalanine or tryptophan, this is likely a read error. The genes are TRBV28 and TRBJ2-5; TRBD1 matches 10 bases. The CDR3 extends over 15 amino acids. CDR1 is MDHEN and CDR2 is SYDVKM in the germline V gene. V was pared by 6 bases and J by 5 bases, with 9 bases of the junction left unmatched. The CDR3 DNA follows: TGTGCCAGCAGCGAGACAGGGGGCGCGGAGGAGACCCAGTACCTC. The encoded protein is CASSETGGAEETQYL.

On this clonotype itself: The conserved final phenylalanine or tryptophan is absent from the CDR3, which likely points to a read error. This rearrangement joins TRBV29-1 to TRBJ1-2, with D tentatively TRBD1 (5 bases). Germline V lookup: CDR1 SQVTM, CDR2 ANQGSEA. V shed 1 base and J shed 8 bases, with 17 bases lying between them. CDR3 length equals 14 residues. CDR3 in DNA: TGCAGCGTTGAAGTGGGGACTAAGATCCTGGGCTACACCTTA. It encodes CSVEVGTKILGYTL.

Regarding this clonotype: A much larger clone is a single base away; this may be a read error. The chain is built from TRBV19 and TRBJ2-5; 10 bases map to TRBD1. Losses at the gene ends were 9 bases for V and 2 bases for J; bases not matched to a gene: 6. The germline CDR1 and CDR2 sequences are LNHDA and SQIVND (reference sequence). The CDR3 runs 14 residues. In DNA, the CDR3 is TGTGCCAGCGGGGACAGGGGAAGGCAAGAGACCCAGTACTTC. Protein: CASGDRGRQETQYF. The full variable domain, with the rest looked up from reference TRBV19 and TRBJ2-5, is DGGITQSPKYLFRKEGQNVTLSCEQNLNHDAMYWYRQDPGQGLRLIYYSQIVNDFQKGDIAEGYSVSREKKESFPLTVTSAQKNPTAFYLCASGDRGRQETQYFGPGTRLLVL.

As concerns this clonotype: One end of the junction does not line up with germline, which may come from a read error. V is TRBV27 and J is TRBJ2-7, with D possibly being TRBD1 or TRBD2 (5 bases each). From germline, CDR1 is MNHEY and CDR2 SMNVEV (reference sequence). There are 13 residues in the CDR3. CDR3 coding DNA: TGTGCCAGCAGCTCCCGGGGCGGTTACGCGCAGTACTTC. This translates into CASSSRGGYAQYF.

This clonotype occurred a few times. The rearrangement links TRBV12-5 to TRBJ1-1; 7 bases align to TRBD1. The V gene's germline CDR1 is LGHNT and CDR2 FRNRAP. The trim removed 7 bases at V and 5 bases at J, leaving 4 bases unmatched. The length of the CDR3 is 12 residues. Here the CDR3 reads CASALTGTEAFF. The CDR3 DNA reads TGTGCTAGTGCCTTGACAGGGACTGAAGCTTTCTTT.

This sequence joins TRBV20-1 and TRBJ2-2; 9 bases match TRBD1. The CDR3 is made up of 17 amino acids. Germline V gives CDR1 DFQATT, CDR2 SNEGSKA (reference sequence). The V segment lost 1 base and the J segment 3 bases; nucleotides outside the gene matches: 9. The CDR3 DNA reads TGCAGTGCTAGAGGAGGGACAGGGTGGGTGGACACCGGGGAGCTGTTTTTT. Its translation is CSARGGTGWVDTGELFF.

This clonotype came up once. The CDR3 spells CASGPGPGSGKNIYF. CDR3 bases: TGTGCTAGTGGCCCTGGACCGGGCTCTGGAAAAAACATATATTTT. This rearrangement joins TRBV12-5 to TRBJ1-3, with D unclear. In germline, CDR1 is LGHNT, CDR2 FRNRAP. Trimming pared 6 bases from V and 12 bases from J, leaving 24 bases between. This CDR3 has 15 amino acids.

This clonotype is medium-sized (0.01 to 0.1%) by share. The chain has TRBV20-1 and TRBJ2-1; no clear D gene. V lost 3 bases to trimming and J lost 5 bases, with 8 bases between them. Looked up from germline, CDR1 is DFQATT and CDR2 is SNEGSKA (reference sequence). CDR3 length: 12 amino acids. The CDR3 reads CSASFADNEQFF. The DNA of the CDR3 is TGCAGTGCTAGTTTTGCAGACAATGAGCAGTTCTTC.

Turning to this clonotype: This sequence may be a read error, since a much larger clone differs from it by one base. The CDR3 loop is CASSQEARGHQETQNF. The CDR3 nucleotides read TGCGCCAGCAGCCAAGAAGCCAGGGGCCACCAAGAGACCCAGAACTTC. V and J are TRBV4-1 and TRBJ2-5; perhaps TRBD1 as D (6 bases). CDR1 and CDR2 from the germline V gene are MGHRA and YSYEKL. CDR3 length: 16 residues.

This clonotype is deemed medium-sized. The V call is TRBV14, the J call TRBJ2-5; D is unclear. CDR3 length: 15 residues. Germline V gene sequence: CDR1 SGHDN, CDR2 FVKESK. Trimming left V 2 bases short and J 1 base short, with 11 bases between. This CDR3 reads CASSQSETSQETQYF. In DNA, the CDR3 is TGTGCCAGCAGCCAAAGCGAGACGAGCCAAGAGACCCAGTACTTC.

With regard to this clonotype: Compared with germline, one end of the junction differs, possibly owing to a read error. This chain connects TRBV5-3 to TRBJ2-2; the match to TRBD2 covers 11 bases. TRBV5-3 is placed among ORFs of uncertain function. CDR3 length equals 15 residues. CDR3 loop: CASSLLAGVTGELFF. In DNA form, the CDR3 reads TGTGCCAGCAGCTTACTAGCGGGAGTCACCGGGGAGCTGTTTTTT.

The rearrangement uses TRBV5-6 and TRBJ2-7, with 7 nucleotides matching TRBD2. The CDR3 is made up of 14 amino acids. The ends lost 0 bases at V and 7 bases at J; junction bases unmatched: 7. CDR1 and CDR2 from the germline V gene are SGHDT and YYEEEE. The CDR3 reads CASSLGSGAGEQYF. The DNA for the CDR3 is TGTGCCAGCAGCTTGGGCTCGGGAGCGGGAGAGCAGTACTTC.

Notes on this clonotype: Because it lacks the conserved phenylalanine or tryptophan at the end, this CDR3 is likely a read error. V is TRBV7-9 and J is TRBJ2-3; D tentatively fits TRBD1 or TRBD2 (5 bases each). This CDR3 spans 16 amino acids. V was trimmed by 2 bases and J by 0 bases, leaving 12 bases between them. From germline, CDR1 is SEHNR and CDR2 FQNEAQ (reference sequence). The CDR3 here is CASSLSQGPSTDTQYL. The CDR3 DNA reads TGTGCCAGCAGCTTATCTCAGGGACCCAGCACAGATACGCAGTATCTT.

With respect to this clonotype: Because the CDR3 is missing its conserved closing phenylalanine or tryptophan, this is likely a read error. The V gene is TRBV5-6, the J gene TRBJ2-7, with D unclear. Trimming took off 4 bases at V and 6 bases at J, with 11 bases between the two ends. Germline loops: CDR1 SGHDT, CDR2 YYEEEE. This CDR3 contains 12 residues. As DNA, the CDR3 is TGTGCCAGCAGCCCTGGACGGAGCGAGCAGTACATC. Amino acid sequence: CASSPGRSEQYI.

Comments on this clonotype: This could be a read error, since a much larger clone is one nucleotide away. The gene calls are TRBV15 and TRBJ2-3; 7 nucleotides line up with TRBD2. The CDR3 totals 18 residues. Trimming at V came to 7 bases and at J to 0 bases, leaving 16 bases not matched to a gene. Germline CDR1 and CDR2: LNHNV and YYDKDF (reference sequence). The CDR3 DNA reads as TGTGCCACCACCCGGATGGGAACTAGCGAGGATAGCACAGATACGCAGTATTTT. Its protein is CATTRMGTSEDSTDTQYF.

The CDR3 DNA reads as TGTGCCATCAGAAAATCTGGCGACAGGGTAAATTCACCCCTCCACTTT. Protein sequence: CAIRKSGDRVNSPLHF. V and J are TRBV10-3 and TRBJ1-6; 7 nucleotides agree with TRBD1. J was trimmed by 7 bases and V by 6 bases; bases with no gene match: 12. This CDR3 region has 16 residues. The germline V gene encodes CDR1 ENHRY and CDR2 SYGVKD.

A remark on this clonotype: An end of the junction differs from the germline gene, which may be a read error. The chain employs TRBV27 and TRBJ2-3; 13 nucleotides line up with TRBD2. This CDR3 has 18 residues. The germline V gene encodes CDR1 MNHEY and CDR2 SMNVEV (reference sequence). The DNA of the CDR3 is TGTGCCAGCAGCCGAGGACCTAGGACTAGCGGGAGCACAGATACGCAGAATTTT. Protein: CASSRGPRTSGSTDTQNF.

By sample share, this clonotype is medium-sized. The rearrangement uses TRBV29-1 and TRBJ1-2; D gene uncertain. This CDR3 region has 14 residues. The V and J ends lost 0 bases and 2 bases respectively, with 10 bases between them. The germline V gene has CDR1 SQVTM and CDR2 ANQGSEA. The CDR3 reads CSVEDGITNYGYTF. The CDR3 bases are TGCAGCGTTGAAGACGGGATAACCAACTATGGCTACACCTTC.

This clonotype appeared a few times. The chain uses TRBV4-1 and TRBJ2-3; D unclear. The V end lost 1 base, the J end lost 1 base, and 6 bases lay between the germline ends. There are 14 residues in the CDR3. Looked up from germline, CDR1 is MGHRA and CDR2 is YSYEKL. This CDR3 reads CASSQADGTDTQYF. The CDR3 region has the DNA TGCGCCAGCAGCCAAGCCGACGGCACAGATACGCAGTATTTT.

This clonotype was seen more than once but under ten times. This rearrangement joins TRBV14 to TRBJ2-5; the D gene is possibly TRBD2 (6 bases). The ends were cut back, 4 bases at V and 6 bases at J, with 21 bases in the middle. This CDR3 is built from 16 residues. Germline V gene lookup returns CDR1 SGHDN and CDR2 FVKESK. This CDR3 is CASSLIGGMEVKTQYF. Written as DNA, the CDR3 is TGTGCCAGCAGCCTTATCGGCGGGATGGAAGTGAAGACCCAGTACTTC.

There are a few counts of this clonotype. The conserved phenylalanine or tryptophan normally closing the CDR3 is absent here, so this likely arose from a read error. The V and J genes are TRBV4-3 and TRBJ1-6, with TRBD1 matching 9 bases. V was pared by 4 bases and J by 8 bases, with 6 bases of the junction left unmatched. Per the germline V gene, CDR1 is LGHNA and CDR2 is YSLEER. This CDR3 is built from 15 residues. CDR3: CASSRYRGLDSPLHY. In nucleotides, the CDR3 is TGCGCCAGCAGCCGGTACAGGGGGCTGGATTCACCCCTCCACTAT.

The genes are TRBV25-1 and TRBJ2-5; 8 bases fit TRBD2. The V segment lost 5 bases and the J segment 1 base; nucleotides outside the gene matches: 6. CDR3 size: 15 residues. Germline CDR1 MGHDK, CDR2 SYGVNS. Here the CDR3 DNA reads TGTGCCAGCAGTATGGTAGCGGGACTCCAAGAGACCCAGTACTTC. It translates to CASSMVAGLQETQYF. Full variable domain (outside the CDR3, taken from reference TRBV25-1 and TRBJ2-5): EADIYQTPRYLVIGTGKKITLECSQTMGHDKMYWYQQDPGMELHLIHYSYGVNSTEKGDLSSESTVSRIRTEHFPLTLESARPSHTSQYLCASSMVAGLQETQYFGPGTRLLVL.